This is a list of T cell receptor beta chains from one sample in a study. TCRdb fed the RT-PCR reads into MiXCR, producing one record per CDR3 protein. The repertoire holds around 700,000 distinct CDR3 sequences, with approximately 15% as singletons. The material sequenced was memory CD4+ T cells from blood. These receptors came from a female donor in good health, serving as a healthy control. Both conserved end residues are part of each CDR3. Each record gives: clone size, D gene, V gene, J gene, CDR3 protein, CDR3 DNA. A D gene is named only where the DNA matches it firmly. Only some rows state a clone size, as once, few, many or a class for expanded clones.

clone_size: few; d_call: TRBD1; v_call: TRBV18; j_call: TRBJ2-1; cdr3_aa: CASSPRIGGSSNEQFF; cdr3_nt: TGTGCCAGCTCACCACGTATAGGGGGCAGCTCCAATGAGCAGTTCTTC
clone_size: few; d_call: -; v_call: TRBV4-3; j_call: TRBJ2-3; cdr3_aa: CASSPYGAVTDTQYF; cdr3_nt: TGCGCCAGCAGCCCCTACGGGGCAGTCACAGATACGCAGTATTTT
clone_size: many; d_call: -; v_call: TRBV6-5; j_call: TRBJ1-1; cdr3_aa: CASTDTSNTEAFF; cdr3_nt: TGTGCCAGCACCGACACCTCGAACACTGAAGCTTTCTTT
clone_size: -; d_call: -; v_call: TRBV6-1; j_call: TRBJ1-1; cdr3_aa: CASSEAWRYTEAFF; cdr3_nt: TGTGCCAGCAGTGAAGCGTGGAGGTACACTGAAGCTTTCTTT
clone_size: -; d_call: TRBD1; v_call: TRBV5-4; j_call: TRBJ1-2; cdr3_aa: CASSSRGASGYGYTF; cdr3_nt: TGTGCCAGCAGCTCCAGGGGGGCCAGTGGCTATGGCTACACCTTC
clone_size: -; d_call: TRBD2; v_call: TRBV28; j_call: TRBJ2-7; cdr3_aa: CASIPAAGYEQYF; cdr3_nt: TGTGCCAGCATCCCGGCAGCGGGGTACGAGCAGTACTTC
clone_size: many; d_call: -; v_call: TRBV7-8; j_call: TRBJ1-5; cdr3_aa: CASSSPAGEPQHF; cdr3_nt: TGTGCCAGCAGCTCTCCCGCGGGTGAACCCCAGCATTTT
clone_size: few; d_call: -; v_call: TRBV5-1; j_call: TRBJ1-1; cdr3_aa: CASGLGTEGTEAFF; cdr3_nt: TGCGCCAGCGGCCTCGGGACGGAGGGAACTGAAGCTTTCTTT
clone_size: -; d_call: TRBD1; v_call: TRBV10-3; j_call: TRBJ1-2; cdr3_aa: CAISGGQGQVGGYTF; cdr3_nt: TGTGCCATCAGTGGGGGACAGGGACAGGTCGGGGGCTACACCTTC
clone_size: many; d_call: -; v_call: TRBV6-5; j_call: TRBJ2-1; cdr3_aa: CASSSQSGQEQFF; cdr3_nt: TGTGCCAGCAGCTCCCAGTCCGGGCAGGAGCAGTTCTTC
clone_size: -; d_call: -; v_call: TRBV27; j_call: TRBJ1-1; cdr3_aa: CASSFQGTARGTEAFF; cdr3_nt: TGTGCCAGCAGTTTCCAAGGGACGGCCCGTGGCACTGAAGCTTTCTTT
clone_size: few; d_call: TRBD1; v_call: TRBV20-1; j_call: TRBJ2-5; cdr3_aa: CSARDSRGTGETQYF; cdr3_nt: TGCAGTGCTAGAGATTCAAGGGGGACAGGAGAGACCCAGTACTTC
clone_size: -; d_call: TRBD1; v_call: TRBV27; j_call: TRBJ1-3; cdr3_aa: CASSLTGAPGNTIYF; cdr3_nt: TGTGCCAGCAGTTTAACAGGGGCTCCTGGAAACACCATATATTTT
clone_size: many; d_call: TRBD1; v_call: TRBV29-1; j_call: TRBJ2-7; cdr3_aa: CSVALYGTGADEQYF; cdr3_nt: TGCAGCGTTGCCTTATACGGGACAGGGGCGGACGAGCAGTACTTC
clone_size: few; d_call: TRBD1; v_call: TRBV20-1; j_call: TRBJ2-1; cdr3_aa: CSGDRGNEQFF; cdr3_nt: TGCAGTGGGGACAGGGGTAATGAGCAGTTCTTC
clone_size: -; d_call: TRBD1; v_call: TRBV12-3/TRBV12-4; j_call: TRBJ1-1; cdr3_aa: CASSYRQGRSEAFF; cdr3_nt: TGTGCCAGCAGTTACAGACAGGGTCGGTCTGAAGCTTTCTTT
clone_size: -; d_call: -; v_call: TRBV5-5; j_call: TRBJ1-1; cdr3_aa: CASSLNAEAFF; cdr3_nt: TGTGCCAGCAGCTTGAATGCTGAAGCTTTCTTT
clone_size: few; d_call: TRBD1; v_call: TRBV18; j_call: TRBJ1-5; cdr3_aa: CASSRAGGSDQPQHF; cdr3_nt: TGTGCCAGCTCGCGTGCAGGGGGCTCCGATCAGCCCCAGCATTTT
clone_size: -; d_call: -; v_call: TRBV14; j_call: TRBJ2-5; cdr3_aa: CASSRPQGIQETQYF; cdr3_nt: TGTGCCAGCAGCCGACCCCAGGGGATCCAAGAGACCCAGTACTTC
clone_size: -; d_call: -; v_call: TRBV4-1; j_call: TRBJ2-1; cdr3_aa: CASSQELSGQFF; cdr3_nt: TGCGCCAGCAGCCAAGAACTTAGCGGGCAGTTCTTC
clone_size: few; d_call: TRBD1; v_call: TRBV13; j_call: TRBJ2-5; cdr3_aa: CASSFWTGASETQYF; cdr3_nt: TGTGCCAGCAGCTTTTGGACAGGGGCAAGTGAGACCCAGTACTTC
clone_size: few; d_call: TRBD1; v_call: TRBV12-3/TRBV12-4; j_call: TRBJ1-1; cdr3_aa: CASSSTGGRAEAFF; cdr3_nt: TGTGCCAGCAGTTCCACAGGGGGTCGGGCTGAAGCTTTCTTT
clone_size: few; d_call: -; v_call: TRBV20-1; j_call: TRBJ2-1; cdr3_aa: CSAVSGGLGEQFF; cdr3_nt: TGCAGTGCCGTATCTGGAGGGCTTGGTGAGCAGTTCTTC
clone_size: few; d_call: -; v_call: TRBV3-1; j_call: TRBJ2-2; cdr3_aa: CASSPRQGRGDTGELFF; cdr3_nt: TGTGCCAGCAGCCCTAGACAGGGGAGGGGGGACACCGGGGAGCTGTTTTTT
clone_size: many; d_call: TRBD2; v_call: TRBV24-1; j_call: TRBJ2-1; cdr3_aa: CATSDPTSGRNNEQFF; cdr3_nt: TGTGCCACCAGTGACCCGACTAGCGGGAGGAACAATGAGCAGTTCTTC
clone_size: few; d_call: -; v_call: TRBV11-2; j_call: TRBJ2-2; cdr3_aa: CASSSGLIGTGELFF; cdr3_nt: TGTGCCAGCAGCTCCGGACTGATAGGAACCGGGGAGCTGTTTTTT
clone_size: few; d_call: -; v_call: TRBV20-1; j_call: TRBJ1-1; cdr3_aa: CSARDIQWDKGQAFF; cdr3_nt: TGCAGTGCTAGAGATATTCAGTGGGACAAAGGCCAGGCTTTCTTT